The sequence of this T cell receptor (beta chain) was determined in a study of T cell responses to AZD1222 COVID-19 vaccine. General study points: Close to half of spike-specific TCRs reportedly recognize unmutated variant regions.

TCRdb's copy holds only in-frame clones and misses some; the assay was immunoSEQ multiplex PCR. Found here are 130,000 or so clones, 92% of them singletons; the top ten hold 0.85% to 1.3%. V was shortened by 4 bases and J by 3 bases, with 13 bases between the two germline ends. The CDR3 covers 15 residues. Germline V gene lookup returns CDR1 SGHTA and CDR2 FQGNSA. With regard to this clone: Its specificity is not known.

This clonotype originated in an adult in good health. The sample consisted of peripheral blood, taken on day 0 of AZD1222 vaccination. The gene calls are TRBV7-2 and TRBJ2-1, with D maybe TRBD2 (6 bases). The CDR3 DNA sequence: TGTGCCAGCAGCTCCGGGGGTGGGAGCTACAATGAGCAGTTCTTC. It encodes CASSSGGGSYNEQFF.